Reported below is one TCR beta chain. Its antigen is as yet unknown. The study ran its PCR with 60 Vbeta and 13 Jbeta primers. Only in-frame clones appear in the TCRdb table, and some are missing; sequencing was by immunoSEQ multiplex PCR. The table records about 60,000 clones, approximately 73% of them present only once. The CDR3 contains 14 residues. CDR1 and CDR2 from the germline V gene are SGDLS and YYNGEE. V was pared by 2 bases and J by 3 bases, with 4 bases of the junction left unmatched. The sample comes from a study of cytomegalovirus exposure and HLA in healthy donors. Study-level points and caveats: Earlier analysis found most TCR beta V segments productive about 87% or about 30% of the time.

The chain employs TRBV9 and TRBJ2-7; 8 bases align to TRBD2. Source material: PBMCs. This TCR came from a man in his fifties in good health and CMV-seronegative. This CDR3 is CASSVGGGFYEQYF. The CDR3 DNA follows: TGTGCCAGCAGCGTGGGCGGGGGGTTCTACGAGCAGTACTTC.